This T cell receptor (beta chain) was documented in a study of beta chain features in type 1 diabetes. Each donor gave one heparinised blood draw averaging around 120 mL. Expressed TCRB transcripts were sequenced because the entire RNA isolate underwent reverse transcription. Sequenced by immunoSEQ multiplex PCR; TCRdb stores in-frame clones only, minus some. The profile shows 200,000 to 250,000 clones, 27% of them singletons. This clone is a singleton in its sample. One base separates it from a far larger clone, so it is likely a read error. In the same sample, other DNA sequences code for this CDR3. Sequenced material: central memory CD4+ T cells from blood. The origin of this receptor is a man aged 25 to 45 in good health.

The CDR3 DNA follows: TGCAGCGTAAACCGACAGCCTAGCACAGATACGCAGTATTTT. Its translation: CSVNRQPSTDTQYF. The chain employs TRBV29-1 and TRBJ2-3; TRBD1 is a possible D gene (5 bases). Germline CDR1 reads SQVTM; CDR2 reads ANQGSEA. This CDR3 is built from 14 residues. Between the trimmed V and J ends, which lost 6 bases and 0 bases, there was a span of 13 bases.